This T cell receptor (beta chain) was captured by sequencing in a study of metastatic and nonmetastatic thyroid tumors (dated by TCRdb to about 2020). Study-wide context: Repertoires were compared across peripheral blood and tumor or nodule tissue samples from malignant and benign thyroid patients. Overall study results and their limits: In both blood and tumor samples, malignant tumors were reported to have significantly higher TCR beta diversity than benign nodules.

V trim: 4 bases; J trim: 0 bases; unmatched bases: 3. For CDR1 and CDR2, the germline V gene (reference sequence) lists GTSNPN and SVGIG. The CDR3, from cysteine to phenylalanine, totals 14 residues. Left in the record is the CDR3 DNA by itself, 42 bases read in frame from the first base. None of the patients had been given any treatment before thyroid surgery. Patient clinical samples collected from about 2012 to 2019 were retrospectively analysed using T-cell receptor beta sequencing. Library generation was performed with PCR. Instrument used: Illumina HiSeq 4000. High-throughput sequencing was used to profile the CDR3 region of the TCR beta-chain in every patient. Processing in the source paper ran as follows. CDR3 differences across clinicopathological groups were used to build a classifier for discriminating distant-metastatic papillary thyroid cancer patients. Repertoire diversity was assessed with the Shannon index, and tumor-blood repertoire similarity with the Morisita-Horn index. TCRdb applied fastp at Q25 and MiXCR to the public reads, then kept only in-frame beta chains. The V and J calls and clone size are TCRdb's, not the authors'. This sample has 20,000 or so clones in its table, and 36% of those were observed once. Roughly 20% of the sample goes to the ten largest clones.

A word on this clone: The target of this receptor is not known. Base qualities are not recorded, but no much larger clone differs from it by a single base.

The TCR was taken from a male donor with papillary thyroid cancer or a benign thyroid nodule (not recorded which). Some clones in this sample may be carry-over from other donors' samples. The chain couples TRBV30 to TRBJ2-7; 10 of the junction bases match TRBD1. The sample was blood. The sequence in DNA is TGTGCCTGGACCCGACAGGGGGCCTCCTACGAGCAGTACTTC. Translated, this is CAWTRQGASYEQYF. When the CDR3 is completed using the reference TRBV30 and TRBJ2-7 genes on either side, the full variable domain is SQTIHQWPATLVQPVGSPLSLECTVEGTSNPNLYWYRQAAGRGLQLLFYSVGIGQISSEVPQNLSASRPQDRQFILSSKKLLLSDSGFYLCAWTRQGASYEQYFGPGTRLTVT.